The rows below give T cell receptor beta chains drawn from one sample of a study of vaccination and CD4 T cells after COVID-19. TCRdb reprocessed the PCR reads with MiXCR, giving one entry per CDR3 protein. Of about 29,000 distinct CDR3 sequences listed, approximately 49% are singletons. The input for sequencing was CD4+ T cells from blood, taken about 7 months after SARS-CoV-2 vaccination. These receptors were collected from a human donor who had recovered from COVID-19. Both conserved end residues are part of each CDR3. The D gene is left open where the match is weak. Only some rows state a clone size, as once, few, many or a class for expanded clones.

-	15	TRBD1	TRBJ2-2	TRBV6-5	CASSYSTGRSGELFF	TGTGCCAGCAGTTACTCGACAGGGCGATCCGGGGAGCTGTTTTTT
few	13	TRBD1	TRBJ1-2	TRBV5-5	CASSWTGDYGYTF	TGTGCCAGCAGCTGGACAGGGGATTATGGCTACACCTTC
-	13	-	TRBJ2-1	TRBV6-1	CASSAYRHNEQFF	TGTGCCAGCAGCGCGTACCGACACAATGAGCAGTTCTTC
-	13	TRBD2	TRBJ2-7	TRBV20-1	CSAIREAPHEQYF	TGCAGTGCTATACGGGAGGCCCCCCACGAGCAGTACTTC
-	14	TRBD2	TRBJ2-7	TRBV28	CASRGSGRAYEQYF	TGTGCCAGCAGGGGAAGCGGGAGGGCCTACGAGCAGTACTTC
-	14	-	TRBJ2-1	TRBV7-9	CASSFDSRANEQFF	TGTGCCAGCAGCTTCGACTCAAGGGCCAATGAGCAGTTCTTC
-	13	-	TRBJ2-7	TRBV4-3	CASSQGVEYEQYF	TGCGCCAGCAGCCAAGGAGTTGAGTACGAGCAGTACTTC
-	15	TRBD1	TRBJ1-5	TRBV7-8	CASSPVGQGNQPQHF	TGTGCCAGCAGCCCGGTGGGACAGGGCAATCAGCCCCAGCATTTT
-	16	TRBD1	TRBJ2-1	TRBV20-1	CSARKTTTGGGNEQFF	TGCAGTGCTAGAAAAACGACTACAGGGGGAGGCAATGAGCAGTTCTTC
-	15	TRBD2	TRBJ2-1	TRBV7-9	CASSELAGGPNEQFF	TGTGCCAGCAGCGAACTAGCGGGAGGGCCAAATGAGCAGTTCTTC
-	17	-	TRBJ1-5	TRBV28	CASSLSPAQTLNQPQHF	TGTGCCAGCAGTTTATCACCGGCCCAAACCCTCAATCAGCCCCAGCATTTT
-	15	TRBD2	TRBJ2-5	TRBV7-8	CASSFRLAVKETQYF	TGTGCCAGCAGCTTCCGACTAGCGGTAAAAGAGACCCAGTACTTC
-	15	-	TRBJ1-1	TRBV19	CASSMGPRGGSEAFF	TGTGCCAGTAGTATGGGCCCCAGGGGCGGTTCTGAAGCTTTCTTT
few	13	-	TRBJ1-1	TRBV6-4	CASRMDPDTEAFF	TGTGCCAGCAGGATGGACCCAGACACTGAAGCTTTCTTT
few	15	TRBD2	TRBJ2-5	TRBV20-1	CSASLETSLQETQYF	TGCAGTGCTAGTCTTGAGACTAGCCTCCAAGAGACCCAGTACTTC
-	13	TRBD1	TRBJ1-2	TRBV27	CASSFGTGFGYTF	TGTGCCAGCAGTTTTGGGACAGGGTTTGGCTACACCTTC
few	13	TRBD1	TRBJ1-2	TRBV20-1	CSARGQGSYGYTF	TGCAGTGCTAGAGGACAGGGGTCCTATGGCTACACCTTC
-	15	-	TRBJ2-7	TRBV5-4	CASSLRTANLYEQYF	TGTGCCAGCAGCTTGCGGACAGCGAATCTCTACGAGCAGTACTTC
-	16	TRBD2	TRBJ2-3	TRBV7-2	CASTFNLAVITDTQYF	TGTGCCAGCACCTTTAACCTAGCGGTAATCACAGATACGCAGTATTTT
few	13	-	TRBJ2-1	TRBV24-1	CATSDPGYNEQFF	TGTGCCACCAGTGATCCGGGGTACAATGAGCAGTTCTTC
-	14	-	TRBJ2-7	TRBV5-1	CASSSLASSYEQYF	TGCGCCAGCAGCTCATTAGCGAGCTCCTACGAGCAGTACTTC
-	14	-	TRBJ1-1	TRBV7-9	CASSTPGTYTEAFF	TGTGCCAGCAGCACGCCGGGAACTTACACTGAAGCTTTCTTT
-	13	-	TRBJ1-5	TRBV12-3/TRBV12-4	CASSPNRNQPQHF	TGTGCCAGCAGTCCCAACAGGAATCAGCCCCAGCATTTT
few	11	-	TRBJ2-7	TRBV6-2/TRBV6-3	CASSYSGEQYF	TGTGCCAGCAGTTACTCTGGGGAGCAGTACTTC
-	15	-	TRBJ2-1	TRBV11-3	CASSRGTASYNEQFF	TGTGCCAGCAGCCGTGGGACGGCCTCCTACAATGAGCAGTTCTTC
-	17	-	TRBJ2-7	TRBV27	CASSFWRGAGLKVEQYF	TGTGCCAGCAGTTTTTGGCGTGGGGCAGGGCTTAAGGTCGAGCAGTACTTC
-	15	TRBD2	TRBJ2-4	TRBV19	CASSIVGRGGDIQYF	TGTGCCAGTAGTATAGTCGGACGGGGGGGGGACATTCAGTACTTC
once	18	TRBD1	TRBJ1-6	TRBV25-1	CASSQILRDRGVRSPLHF	TGTGCCAGCAGTCAAATTCTCCGGGACAGGGGGGTTCGGTCACCCCTCCACTTT
few	13	TRBD1	TRBJ2-7	TRBV19	CASSSTGGAEQYF	TGTGCCAGTAGTTCAACAGGGGGCGCCGAGCAGTACTTC
-	14	-	TRBJ2-7	TRBV28	CASSLGQRFREQYF	TGTGCCAGCAGTTTAGGGCAGAGGTTCAGGGAGCAGTACTTC
few	15	TRBD2	TRBJ2-5	TRBV24-1	CATSDGLAGVETQYF	TGTGCCACCAGTGATGGACTAGCGGGAGTAGAGACCCAGTACTTC
once	15	TRBD1	TRBJ1-5	TRBV6-1	CASSPTGNSNQPQHF	TGTGCCAGCAGTCCGACAGGGAACAGCAATCAGCCCCAGCATTTT
-	13	-	TRBJ2-5	TRBV11-2	CASSRRGQETQYF	TGTGCCAGTTCCCGTCGGGGGCAAGAGACCCAGTACTTC
-	15	TRBD2	TRBJ2-1	TRBV7-8	CASSALATSYNEQFF	TGTGCCAGCAGCGCACTAGCGACCTCCTACAATGAGCAGTTCTTC
-	15	-	TRBJ1-6	TRBV19	CASSIAQGLSSPLHF	TGTGCCAGTAGTATAGCACAGGGATTAAGCTCACCCCTCCACTTT
-	15	-	TRBJ1-1	TRBV6-5	CASSYSGSGAAEAFF	TGTGCCAGCAGTTACTCGGGCTCAGGGGCCGCTGAAGCTTTCTTT
-	15	TRBD2	TRBJ2-7	TRBV6-1	CASRTGTSLSHEQYF	TGTGCCAGCAGAACCGGGACTAGTCTTTCCCACGAGCAGTACTTC
-	16	TRBD1	TRBJ2-7	TRBV27	CASSPWTGGVGYEQYF	TGTGCCAGCAGTCCATGGACAGGGGGCGTCGGCTACGAGCAGTACTTC
few	12	-	TRBJ2-1	TRBV15	CATSSGGREQFF	TGTGCCACCAGCAGCGGGGGGCGTGAGCAGTTCTTC
-	13	TRBD1	TRBJ1-1	TRBV29-1	CSVTGVSGTEAFF	TGCAGCGTCACAGGGGTGTCGGGCACTGAAGCTTTCTTT
-	16	TRBD2	TRBJ2-7	TRBV7-9	CASSITGGLAGDEQYF	TGTGCCAGCAGCATAACGGGGGGACTAGCGGGAGACGAGCAGTACTTC
-	14	-	TRBJ2-7	TRBV2	CASSAPGVSYEQYF	TGTGCCAGCAGCGCCCCCGGGGTTTCCTACGAGCAGTACTTC